This T cell receptor beta chain was observed in a study of chemoradiotherapy in HPV16-positive cancers. Findings and caveats of the study: The functional HPV-specific definition rests on just two HPV16-positive patients. Better recurrence-free survival went with HPV-responsive T-cell expansion in HPV16-positive patients.

Method: immunoSEQ multiplex PCR; TCRdb's copy keeps in-frame clones and lacks some. Of tens of thousands of clones listed, around 87% were seen once; the top ten hold roughly 2%. As concerns this clone: Its antigen is as yet unknown.

V was pared by 7 bases and J by 5 bases, with 20 bases between. Germline loops: CDR1 SGHTA, CDR2 FQGTGA. CDR3 length equals 15 residues. The receptor comes from a human donor with HPV-associated anogenital cancer. The sample was blood, taken from a patient who underwent chemoradiotherapy. V gene TRBV7-3 combines with J gene TRBJ2-5; tentatively, D is TRBD1 (5 bases). The CDR3, as DNA: TGTGCCAGCACCCCCCTGGGGCTAGTAGGGGAGACCCAGTACTTC. As protein: CASTPLGLVGETQYF.